The 14 T cell receptor beta chains in this list originate from one sample, sequenced in a study of blood T cell repertoires in COVID-19. Produced via immunoSEQ multiplex PCR; TCRdb's table is partial and in-frame only. The profile shows 270,000 or so clones, just over 90% of them singletons. Sequencing was done on a sample of PBMCs or T cells enriched from blood (not recorded which). These receptors all stem from a woman between 40 and 50 years old with acute COVID-19.

The gene calls are TRBV7-9 and TRBJ1-2; 12 bases map to TRBD1. V trimming: 3 bases; J trimming: 7 bases; junction bases outside the gene matches: 6. Germline V gene data show CDR1 as SEHNR and CDR2 as FQNEAQ (reference sequence). The CDR3 sequence is 15 residues long. The DNA of the CDR3 is TGTGCCAGCAGCTTGGGACAGGGGGCGCTTGGTGGCTACACCTTC. This translates into CASSLGQGALGGYTF.

V and J are TRBV7-9 and TRBJ2-5; TRBD1 matches 7 bases. The CDR3 runs 15 residues. Germline-derived CDR1 and CDR2 are SEHNR and FQNEAQ (reference sequence). Trimming at V came to 1 base and at J to 1 base, leaving 3 bases not matched to a gene. CDR3 protein: CASSLVAGGQETQYF. In nucleotides, the CDR3 is TGTGCCAGCAGCTTAGTCGCAGGGGGCCAAGAGACCCAGTACTTC.

The CDR3 region is CASSSSTGTSGRDEQFF. Here the CDR3 DNA reads TGTGCCAGCAGCTCATCAACCGGGACTAGCGGGAGAGATGAGCAGTTCTTC. The chain uses TRBV7-8 and TRBJ2-1; TRBD2 aligns across 14 bases. V was clipped by 4 bases and J by 8 bases; unmatched bases: 10. The germline CDR1 and CDR2 sequences are SGHVS and FQNEAQ. This CDR3 region has 17 residues.

The chain uses TRBV9 and TRBJ2-5; 8 bases map to TRBD2. This CDR3 is built from 17 residues. Losses at the gene ends were 0 bases for V and 3 bases for J; bases not matched to a gene: 10. Germline V CDR1 and CDR2: SGDLS, YYNGEE. The CDR3 DNA reads TGTGCCAGCAGCGTAGGGGGAGGCGGGGGGATAGAAGAGACCCAGTACTTC. It encodes CASSVGGGGGIEETQYF. Full variable domain (rest looked up from reference TRBV9 and TRBJ2-5): DSGVTQTPKHLITATGQRVTLRCSPRSGDLSVYWYQQSLDQGLQFLIQYYNGEERAKGNILERFSAQQFPDLHSELNLSSLELGDSALYFCASSVGGGGGIEETQYFGPGTRLLVL.

The table lists this clone with a count of one. The chain recombines TRBV28 with TRBJ2-2; unclear D gene. This CDR3 spans 12 amino acids. Trimming removed 6 bases at V and 4 bases at J, with 6 bases between. CDR1 and CDR2 (germline): MDHEN, SYDVKM. The CDR3 loop is CASRLSTGELFF. In nucleotides, the CDR3 is TGTGCCAGCAGACTAAGCACCGGGGAGCTGTTTTTT.

This sequence joins TRBV4-2 and TRBJ2-7; perhaps TRBD2 as D (6 bases). The CDR3 contains 17 residues. Trimming removed 1 base at V and 0 bases at J, with 16 bases between. The germline V gene encodes CDR1 LGHNA and CDR2 YNFKEQ. CDR3 coding DNA: TGTGCCAGCAGCCAAGTTGGGACTTCGGACATCTCCTACGAGCAGTACTTC. Translation: CASSQVGTSDISYEQYF.

The chain combines TRBV29-1 with TRBJ1-2, with 8 bases aligning to TRBD1. Germline assignment: CDR1 SQVTM and CDR2 ANQGSEA. This CDR3 has 12 amino acids. V was clipped by 5 bases and J by 8 bases; unmatched bases: 7. The CDR3: CSVYAGGYGYTF. As DNA, the CDR3 is TGCAGCGTTTATGCAGGGGGCTACGGCTACACCTTC.

The chain uses TRBV6-6 and TRBJ2-7, with a possible D match to TRBD1 (5 bases). This CDR3 is 11 amino acids long. V was shortened by 5 bases and J by 6 bases, with 8 bases between the two germline ends. From germline, CDR1 is MNHNY and CDR2 SVGAGI (reference sequence). The CDR3 sequence is CASSGAGEQYF. CDR3 sequence (DNA): TGTGCCAGCAGTGGGGCAGGCGAGCAGTACTTC.

This rearrangement joins TRBV19 to TRBJ2-1; D possibly corresponds to TRBD2 (6 bases). The length of the CDR3 is 17 residues. Germline CDR1 and CDR2: LNHDA and SQIVND (reference sequence). V lost 5 bases to trimming and J lost 0 bases, with 17 bases between them. The CDR3 nucleotides read TGTGCCAGTAGTGCCACCCCGCCGGGGGACTCCTACAATGAGCAGTTCTTC. Its translation: CASSATPPGDSYNEQFF.

V and J are TRBV21-1 and TRBJ1-2; the table assigns TRBD1, which was not confirmed against the DNA. TRBV21-1 constitutes a pseudogene. The CDR3 is 16 amino acids. CDR3 amino acids: CASPSNFPGKAPGYTF. The CDR3 nucleotides are TGTGCCAGCCCATCAAATTTCCCAGGGAAAGCTCCTGGCTACACCTTC.

The V call is TRBV19, the J call TRBJ2-2, with D perhaps TRBD2 (7 bases). Trimming took 5 bases from V and 5 from J, leaving 12 bases between them. The CDR3 has 14 amino acids. Germline CDR1 reads LNHDA; CDR2 reads SQIVND (reference sequence). CDR3 amino acids: CASSAGARTGELFF. As DNA, the CDR3 is TGTGCCAGTAGTGCGGGGGCAAGAACCGGGGAGCTGTTTTTT.

This chain uses TRBV29-1 with TRBJ2-3; D is possibly TRBD2 (5 bases). Germline CDR1 is SQVTM and CDR2 is ANQGSEA. CDR3 length: 13 amino acids. V lost 6 bases, J lost 0 bases, and 10 bases lay in between. The CDR3 sequence: CSVDWESTDTQYF. CDR3 coding DNA: TGCAGCGTGGATTGGGAGAGCACAGATACGCAGTATTTT.

CDR3 amino acids: CASSGPGLNLREQYF. In DNA, the CDR3 is TGTGCCAGCAGTGGTCCGGGACTAAATCTTAGGGAGCAGTACTTC. The chain joins TRBV27 to TRBJ2-7, with 7 nucleotides matching TRBD2. This CDR3 has 15 residues. Germline assignment: CDR1 MNHEY and CDR2 SMNVEV (reference sequence). Trimming removed 5 bases from V and 7 bases from J; junction bases left unmatched: 14.

This sequence joins TRBV18 and TRBJ2-7, with a weak D call TRBD1 (7 bases). The CDR3 has 14 residues. Per the germline V gene, CDR1 is KGHSH and CDR2 is LQKENI. Deletions cut 2 bases from V and 7 bases from J, with 15 bases between. The CDR3 nucleotides read TGTGCCAGCTCACCAGTCGGCAGGGGGGCTGAGCAGTACTTC. Encoded protein: CASSPVGRGAEQYF.